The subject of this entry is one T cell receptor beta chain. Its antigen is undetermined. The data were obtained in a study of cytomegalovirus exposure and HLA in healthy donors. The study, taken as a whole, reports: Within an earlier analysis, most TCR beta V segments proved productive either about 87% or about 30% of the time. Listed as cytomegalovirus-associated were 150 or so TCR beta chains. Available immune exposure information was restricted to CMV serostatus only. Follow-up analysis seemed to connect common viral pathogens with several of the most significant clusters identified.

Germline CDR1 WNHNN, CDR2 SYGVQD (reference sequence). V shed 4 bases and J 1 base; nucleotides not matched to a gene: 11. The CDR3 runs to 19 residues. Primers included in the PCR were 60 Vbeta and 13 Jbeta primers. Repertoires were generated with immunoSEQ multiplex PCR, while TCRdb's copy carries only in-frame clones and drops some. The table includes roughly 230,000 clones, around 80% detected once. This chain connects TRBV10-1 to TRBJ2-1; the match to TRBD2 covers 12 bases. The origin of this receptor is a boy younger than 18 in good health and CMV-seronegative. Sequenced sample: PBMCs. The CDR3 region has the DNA TGCGCCAGCAGTGGATGGCTAGCGGGAGGGGGTGCGTCCTACAATGAGCAGTTCTTC. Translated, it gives CASSGWLAGGGASYNEQFF.